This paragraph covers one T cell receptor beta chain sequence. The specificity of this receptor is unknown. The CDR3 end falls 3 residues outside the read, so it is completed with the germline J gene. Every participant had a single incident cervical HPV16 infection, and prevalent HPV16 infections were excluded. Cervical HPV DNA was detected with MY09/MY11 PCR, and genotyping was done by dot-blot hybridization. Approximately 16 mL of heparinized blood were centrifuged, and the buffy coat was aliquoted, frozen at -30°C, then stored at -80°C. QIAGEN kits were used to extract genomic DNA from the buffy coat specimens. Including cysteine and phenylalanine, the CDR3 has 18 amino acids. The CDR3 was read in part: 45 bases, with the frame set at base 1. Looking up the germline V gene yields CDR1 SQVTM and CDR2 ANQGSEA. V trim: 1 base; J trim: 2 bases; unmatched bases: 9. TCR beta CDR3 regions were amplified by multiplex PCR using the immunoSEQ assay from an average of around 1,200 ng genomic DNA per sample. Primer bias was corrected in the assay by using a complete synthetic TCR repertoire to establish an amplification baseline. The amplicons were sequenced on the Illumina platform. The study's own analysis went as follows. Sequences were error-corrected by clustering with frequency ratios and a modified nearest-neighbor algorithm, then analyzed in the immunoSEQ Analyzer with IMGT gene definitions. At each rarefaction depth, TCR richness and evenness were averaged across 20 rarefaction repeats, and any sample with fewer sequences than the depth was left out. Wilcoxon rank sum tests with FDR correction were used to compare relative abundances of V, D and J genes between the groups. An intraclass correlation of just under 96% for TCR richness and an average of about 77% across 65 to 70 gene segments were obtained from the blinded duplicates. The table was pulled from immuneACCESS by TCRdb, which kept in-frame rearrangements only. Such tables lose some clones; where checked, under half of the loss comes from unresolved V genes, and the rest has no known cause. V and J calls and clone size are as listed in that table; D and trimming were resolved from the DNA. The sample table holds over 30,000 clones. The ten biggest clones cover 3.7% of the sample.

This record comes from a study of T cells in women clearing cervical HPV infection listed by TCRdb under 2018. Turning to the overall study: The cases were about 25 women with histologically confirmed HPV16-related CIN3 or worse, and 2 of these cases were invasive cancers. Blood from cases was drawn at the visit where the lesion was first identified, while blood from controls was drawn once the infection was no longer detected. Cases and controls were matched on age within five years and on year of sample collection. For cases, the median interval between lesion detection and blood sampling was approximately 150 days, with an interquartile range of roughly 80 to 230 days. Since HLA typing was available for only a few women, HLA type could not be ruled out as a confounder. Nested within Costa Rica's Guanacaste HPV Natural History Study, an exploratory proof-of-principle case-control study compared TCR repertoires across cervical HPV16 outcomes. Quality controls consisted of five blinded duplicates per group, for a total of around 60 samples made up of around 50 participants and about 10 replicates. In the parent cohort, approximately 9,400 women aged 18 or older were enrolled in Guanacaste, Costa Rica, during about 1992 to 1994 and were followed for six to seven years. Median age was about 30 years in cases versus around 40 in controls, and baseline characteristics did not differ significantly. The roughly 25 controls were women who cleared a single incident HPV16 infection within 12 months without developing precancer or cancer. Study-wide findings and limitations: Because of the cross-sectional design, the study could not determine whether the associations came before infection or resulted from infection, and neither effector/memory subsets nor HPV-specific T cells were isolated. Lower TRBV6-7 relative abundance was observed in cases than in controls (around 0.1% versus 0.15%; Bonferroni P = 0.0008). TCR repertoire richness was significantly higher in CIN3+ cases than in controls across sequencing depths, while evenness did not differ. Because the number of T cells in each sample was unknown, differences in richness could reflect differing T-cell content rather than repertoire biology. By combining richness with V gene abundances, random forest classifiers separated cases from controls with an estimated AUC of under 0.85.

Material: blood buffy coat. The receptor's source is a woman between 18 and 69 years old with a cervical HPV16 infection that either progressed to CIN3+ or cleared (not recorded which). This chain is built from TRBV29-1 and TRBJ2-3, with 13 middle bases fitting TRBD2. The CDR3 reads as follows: CSVEGGLAGVMFTDTQYF. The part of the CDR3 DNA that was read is TGCAGCGTTGAAGGCGGACTAGCGGGAGTAATGTTCACAGATACG.